The clone carrying this TCR beta chain has more than one count but fewer than ten. The germline V and J ends were trimmed by 4 bases and 2 bases, with 9 bases remaining between them. The germline gives CDR1 SGHTA, CDR2 FQGNSA. The CDR3 totals 13 residues. Methods used by the authors: Cell counts per sample came from amplifying reference gene primers. TCRdb's copy holds only in-frame clones and misses some; the assay was immunoSEQ multiplex PCR. V, J and clone size were drawn from that table, and D and trimming were deduced from the DNA. Among hundreds of thousands of clones, about 85% were seen once, and the ten largest hold less than 15%. The data originate from a study of blood T cell repertoires in COVID-19. Study details: Researchers got acute and convalescent COVID-19 samples from the United States, Italy and Spain. In each case, the material was cDNA or gDNA derived from T cells, B-cell-depleted T cells, or PBMCs.

The TCR comes from a human donor in a cohort sampled during active COVID-19. The chain has TRBV7-2 and TRBJ2-7, with TRBD1 as a possible D gene (5 bases). The sample comprised peripheral blood. CDR3 nucleotides: TGTGCCAGCAGCTCAGGGATTGCCTACGAGCAGTACTTC. It translates to CASSSGIAYEQYF.